This TCR beta chain was recovered during a study of cytomegalovirus exposure and HLA in healthy donors. For this clone: Its antigen is currently unknown.

General study points: In vitro work confirmed that a few CMV-associated chains recognize CMV antigens. Accounts indicate the classifier identified cytomegalovirus status with strong specificity and sensitivity.

This CDR3 is 11 amino acids long. The donors were in the roughly 130-subject validation cohort; that cohort was separate from the approximately 700-subject first cohort. Method: immunoSEQ multiplex PCR; TCRdb's copy keeps in-frame clones and lacks some. This sample yields about 220,000 clones, of which approximately 90% are seen a single time; around 3% belongs to the top ten. Material: PBMCs. This TCR derives from a man in his late teens or twenties in good health and CMV-seronegative. The J gene is TRBJ1-4, the V gene TRBV12-1; TRBD1 was called by the table and not checked on the DNA. TRBV12-1 is classified as a pseudogene. CDR3 coding DNA: TGTGCCAGCAGCTGGCCCAGAAAACTGTTTTTT. It translates to CASSWPRKLFF.